This T cell receptor beta chain was identified during a study of blood T cells in healthy people across ages. Using a J-beta primer mix together with a sample-barcoded 5' primer, a second PCR was run for 7 to 11 cycles. Tags on each cDNA molecule came from a template-switch adaptor with 12 random nucleotides. TCRdb itself ran the 5' RACE reads through MiXCR, one entry per CDR3 protein. The sample holds approximately 690,000 distinct CDR3 sequences, roughly 58% seen once. V was shortened by 10 bases and J by 2 bases, with 11 bases between the two germline ends. The CDR3 spans 12 residues. The V gene's germline CDR1 is MDHEN and CDR2 SYDVKM.

Sequencing input: blood. This TCR was recovered from a man aged 55 to 69 in good health. The chain is built from TRBV28 and TRBJ2-5; D is perhaps TRBD1 (5 bases). The CDR3: CATGRTQETQYF. The DNA of the CDR3 is TGTGCCACGGGCAGGACACAAGAGACCCAGTACTTC.